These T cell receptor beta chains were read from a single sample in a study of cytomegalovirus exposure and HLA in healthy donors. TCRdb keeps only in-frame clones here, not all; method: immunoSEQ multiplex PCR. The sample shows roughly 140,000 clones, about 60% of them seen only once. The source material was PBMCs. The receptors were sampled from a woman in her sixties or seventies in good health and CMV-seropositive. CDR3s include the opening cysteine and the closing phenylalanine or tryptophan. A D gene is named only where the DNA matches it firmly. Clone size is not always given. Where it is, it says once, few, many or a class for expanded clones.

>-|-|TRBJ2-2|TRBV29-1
CSVDYLGELFF
TGCAGCGTTGATTATCTGGGGGAGCTGTTTTTT
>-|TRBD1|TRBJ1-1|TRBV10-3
CASKGQPENTEAFF
TGTGCCTCCAAGGGACAGCCGGAGAACACTGAAGCTTTCTTT
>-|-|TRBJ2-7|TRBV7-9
CASSSSGMGERHEQYF
TGTGCCAGCAGCTCCTCAGGGATGGGTGAGAGGCACGAGCAGTACTTC
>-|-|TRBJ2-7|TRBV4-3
CASSQYRGSEQYF
TGCGCCAGCAGCCAATATCGGGGGAGCGAGCAGTACTTC
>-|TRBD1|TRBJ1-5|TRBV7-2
CASSLSRTGYSNQPQHF
TGTGCCAGCAGCTTATCCAGGACAGGCTATAGCAATCAGCCCCAGCATTTT
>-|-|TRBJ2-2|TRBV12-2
CASRLVCWGTSGRGSGELFF
TGTGCAAGTCGCTTAGTTTGTTGGGGAACTAGCGGGAGGGGGTCCGGGGAGCTGTTTTTT
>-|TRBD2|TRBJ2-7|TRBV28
CASSLAGVGYEQYF
TGTGCCAGCAGTTTAGCGGGAGTGGGATACGAGCAGTACTTC
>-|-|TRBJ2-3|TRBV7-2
CASSLAVTDTQYF
TGTGCCAGCAGCTTAGCCGTCACAGATACGCAGTATTTT
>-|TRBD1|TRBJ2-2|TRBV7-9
CASSLALTGGGTGELFF
TGTGCCAGCAGCTTAGCACTGACAGGGGGCGGCACCGGGGAGCTGTTTTTT
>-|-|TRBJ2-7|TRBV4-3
CASSQEAQDTYEQYF
TGCGCCAGCAGCCAAGAAGCCCAGGATACCTACGAGCAGTACTTC
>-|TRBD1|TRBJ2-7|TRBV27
CASSTNWDRGHNEQYF
TGTGCCAGCAGTACCAATTGGGACAGGGGGCACAACGAGCAGTACTTC
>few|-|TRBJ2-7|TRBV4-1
CASSQDPQSYEQYF
TGCGCCAGCAGCCAAGATCCACAGAGCTACGAGCAGTACTTC
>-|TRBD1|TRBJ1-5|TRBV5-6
CASSLRTGYSNQPQHF
TGTGCCAGCAGCTTACGGACAGGGTATAGCAATCAGCCCCAGCATTTT
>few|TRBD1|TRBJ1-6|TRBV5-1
CASSLEQGSSYNSPLHF
TGCGCCAGCAGCTTGGAACAGGGGAGCTCCTATAATTCACCCCTCCACTTT
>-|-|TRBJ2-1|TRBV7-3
CASSSYGGEQFF
TGTGCCAGCAGCTCCTACGGCGGTGAGCAGTTCTTC
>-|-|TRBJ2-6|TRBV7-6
CASSLVGGFIPGANVLTF
TGTGCCAGCAGCTTGGTAGGGGGTTTCATACCTGGGGCCAACGTCCTGACTTTC
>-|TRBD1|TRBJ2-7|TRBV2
CATFSPGQSYEQYF
TGTGCCACCTTTTCACCGGGACAGTCCTACGAGCAGTACTTC
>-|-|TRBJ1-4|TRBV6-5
CASRQNEKLFF
TGTGCCAGCAGACAGAATGAAAAACTGTTTTTT
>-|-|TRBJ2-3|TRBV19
CASSRGGTSTDTQYF
TGTGCCAGTAGTCGAGGCGGTACAAGCACAGATACGCAGTATTTT
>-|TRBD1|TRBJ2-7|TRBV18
CASSPEIPGQDYEQYF
TGTGCCAGCTCTCCTGAAATACCGGGACAGGACTACGAGCAGTACTTC
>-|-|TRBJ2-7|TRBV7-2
CASSPSGGPYEQYF
TGTGCCAGCAGCCCCTCTGGCGGTCCCTACGAGCAGTACTTC
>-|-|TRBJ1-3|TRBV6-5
CASSYRGTGNTIYF
TGTGCCAGCAGTTACCGGGGGACTGGAAACACCATATATTTT
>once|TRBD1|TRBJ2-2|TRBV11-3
CASSHRGNTGELFF
TGTGCCAGCAGTCACAGGGGAAACACCGGGGAGCTGTTTTTT
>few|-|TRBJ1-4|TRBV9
CASSVAGVSEKLFF
TGTGCCAGCAGCGTAGCAGGGGTTAGTGAAAAACTGTTTTTT
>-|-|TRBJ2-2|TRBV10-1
CASRSGLNTGELFF
TGCGCCAGCAGAAGCGGGCTTAACACCGGGGAGCTGTTTTTT
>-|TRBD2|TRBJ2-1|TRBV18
CASSPLAGGNEQFF
TGTGCCAGCTCACCACTAGCGGGAGGGAATGAGCAGTTCTTC
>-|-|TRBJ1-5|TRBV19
CASSIDRGSQPQHF
TGTGCCAGTAGTATAGATCGGGGGAGTCAGCCCCAGCATTTT
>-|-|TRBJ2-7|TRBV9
CASSMRSGTGEQYF
TGTGCCAGCAGCATGCGGTCCGGGACTGGCGAGCAGTACTTC
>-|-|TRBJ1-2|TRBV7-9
CASSYGQSNYGYTF
TGTGCCAGCAGCTACGGACAGTCCAACTATGGCTACACCTTC
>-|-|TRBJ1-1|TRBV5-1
CASSLDRTLEAFF
TGCGCCAGCAGCTTGGACAGGACGCTTGAAGCTTTCTTT
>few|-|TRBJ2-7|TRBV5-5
CASSLGQDSAYEQYF
TGTGCCAGCAGCTTGGGACAGGATTCAGCCTACGAGCAGTACTTC
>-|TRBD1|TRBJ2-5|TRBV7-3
CASSTGTGRIETQYF
TGTGCCAGCAGTACCGGGACAGGGAGGATCGAGACCCAGTACTTC
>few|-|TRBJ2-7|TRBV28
CASSLTIYEQYF
TGTGCCAGCAGTCTTACTATCTACGAGCAGTACTTC
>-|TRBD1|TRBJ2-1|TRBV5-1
CASSLGSGTGVDEQFF
TGCGCCAGCAGCTTGGGGTCCGGGACAGGGGTTGACGAGCAGTTCTTC
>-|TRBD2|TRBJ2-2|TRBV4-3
CASSQDPAGVYTGELFF
TGCGCCAGCAGCCAAGATCCAGCGGGAGTGTACACCGGGGAGCTGTTTTTT
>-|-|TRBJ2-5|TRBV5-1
CASSLLGFQGETQYF
TGCGCCAGCAGCTTGCTGGGATTTCAGGGAGAGACCCAGTACTTC
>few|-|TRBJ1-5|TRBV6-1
CASSGQYSNQPQHF
TGTGCCAGCAGTGGGCAGTATAGCAATCAGCCCCAGCATTTT
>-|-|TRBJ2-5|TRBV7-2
CASSFNGETQYF
TGTGCCAGCAGCTTCAACGGGGAGACCCAGTACTTC
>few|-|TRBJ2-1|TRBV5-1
CASSFELEYNEQFF
TGCGCCAGCAGCTTTGAGTTAGAGTACAATGAGCAGTTCTTC
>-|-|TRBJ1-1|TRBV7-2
CASSLDRNTEAFF
TGTGCCAGCAGCCTTGACAGGAACACTGAAGCTTTCTTT
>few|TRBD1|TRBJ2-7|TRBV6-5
CASSYGTGNYEQYF
TGTGCCAGCAGTTACGGGACAGGGAACTACGAGCAGTACTTC
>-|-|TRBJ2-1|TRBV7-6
CASSLPGDEQFF
TGTGCCAGCAGCCTTCCGGGAGATGAGCAGTTCTTC
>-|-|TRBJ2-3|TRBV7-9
CASSLEGHRTDTQYF
TGTGCCAGCAGCTTAGAGGGACATCGCACAGATACGCAGTATTTT
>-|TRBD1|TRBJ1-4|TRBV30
CARRGTGAEKLFF
TGTGCCCGGCGTGGGACAGGGGCTGAAAAACTGTTTTTT
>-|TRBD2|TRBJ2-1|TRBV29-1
CSVEDQLAESYNEQFF
TGCAGCGTTGAAGATCAACTAGCGGAATCCTACAATGAGCAGTTCTTC
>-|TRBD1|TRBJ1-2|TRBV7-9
CASSFGTVLFGYGYTF
TGTGCCAGCAGCTTCGGGACAGTGCTCTTTGGCTATGGCTACACCTTC
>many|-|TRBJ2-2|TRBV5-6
CASSHLARTLLSGELFF
TGTGCCAGCAGCCACTTGGCGCGGACACTCCTCTCCGGGGAGCTGTTTTTT
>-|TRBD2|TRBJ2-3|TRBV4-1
CASSQDLGAGVGTDTQYF
TGCGCCAGCAGCCAAGATCTTGGGGCGGGAGTCGGCACAGATACGCAGTATTTT
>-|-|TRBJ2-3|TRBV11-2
CASSLTGAGTQYF
TGTGCCAGCAGCTTAACAGGGGCGGGAACGCAGTATTTT
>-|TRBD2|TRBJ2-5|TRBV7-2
CASSLNIAGGGTQYF
TGTGCCAGCAGCTTAAACATCGCGGGAGGGGGGACCCAGTACTTC
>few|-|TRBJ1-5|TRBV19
CASGPGIYQPQHF
TGTGCCAGTGGACCAGGGATCTATCAGCCCCAGCATTTT
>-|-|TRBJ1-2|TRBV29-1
CSVGLGANYGYTF
TGCAGCGTTGGTCTCGGGGCTAACTATGGCTACACCTTC